This entry lists 30 T cell receptor beta chains sequenced from one sample in a study of T cells in Graves' hyperthyroidism and ophthalmopathy. Amplification of TCR beta CDR3 regions was performed using RNA transcripts as template. A set of HTBI primers served as the primers for a first-round RT-PCR of the TCR CDR3. MiXCR, applied by TCRdb to the multiplex PCR reads, yields one record per CDR3 protein. This sample carries 540,000 or so distinct CDR3 sequences, approximately 14% of them seen once, and the ten largest clones take around 7.3%. The source material was blood. The receptors were sampled from a woman aged 30 to 39 with Graves' hyperthyroidism.

In its sample, this clonotype was seen many times. The chain joins TRBV28 to TRBJ2-7, with D perhaps given as TRBD1 or TRBD2 (5 bases each). The V end was cut by 8 bases, the J end by 1 base, with 15 bases between. CDR1 is MDHEN, CDR2 SYDVKM, per germline. The CDR3 totals 14 residues. The CDR3 here is CASGPRGGSYEQYF. The DNA of the CDR3 is TGTGCCAGCGGCCCCCGTGGGGGATCCTACGAGCAGTACTTC.

This clonotype was picked up a small number of times. This rearrangement joins TRBV5-1 to TRBJ2-1; D unresolved. The germline gives CDR1 SGHRS, CDR2 YFSETQ. The CDR3 totals 14 residues. V was pared by 5 bases and J by 3 bases, with 12 bases between. In nucleotides, the CDR3 is TGCGCCAGCAGGTGGTACCCAGACTACAATGAGCAGTTCTTC. It encodes CASRWYPDYNEQFF.

The CDR3 spells CASSFSSGGAGSTGELFF. CDR3 sequence (DNA): TGTGCCAGCAGCTTTTCGTCCGGGGGCGCGGGGAGCACCGGGGAGCTGTTTTTT. The chain combines TRBV3-1 with TRBJ2-2, with D perhaps assigned TRBD1 or TRBD2 (6 bases each). Germline V gene sequence: CDR1 LGHDT, CDR2 YNNKEL (reference sequence). V shed 5 bases and J shed 4 bases, with 23 bases lying between them. The CDR3 is 18 residues long.

This clonotype showed up just a few times. The junction departs from germline at one end; a sequencing error may be responsible. The V call is TRBV27, the J call TRBJ2-4; D ambiguous. The CDR3 runs 13 residues. The germline gives CDR1 MNHEY, CDR2 SMNVEV (reference sequence). The CDR3 loop is CASSNRAQNIQYF. CDR3 sequence (DNA): TGTGCCAGCAGTAACAGAGCCCAAAACATTCAGTACTTC.

V is TRBV12-3 or TRBV12-4 and J is TRBJ2-7, with 7 bases fitting TRBD2. The V gene end was trimmed by 8 bases and the J gene end by 6 bases; junction bases not matched to a gene: 7. The CDR3 covers 12 residues. CDR3 protein: CASARGVLEQYF. The CDR3 DNA is TGTGCCAGCGCACGGGGGGTACTCGAGCAGTACTTC.

Ten or more counts support this clonotype. This rearrangement joins TRBV20-1 to TRBJ2-7, with 8 bases that match TRBD2. Germline lookup yields CDR1 DFQATT and CDR2 SNEGSKA (reference sequence). With V trimmed by 3 bases and J by 2 bases, 9 bases remained unmatched. CDR3 length: 15 amino acids. CDR3 amino acids: CSARGGGLGTYEQYF. The CDR3 nucleotides read TGCAGTGCTAGGGGAGGGGGACTAGGCACCTACGAGCAGTACTTC.

This clonotype was observed many times. The rearrangement uses TRBV30 and TRBJ1-6; D not resolved. Germline V gene lookup returns CDR1 GTSNPN and CDR2 SVGIG (reference sequence). Trimming cost V 0 bases and J 11 bases, with 8 bases left between them. The CDR3 spans 12 residues. CDR3 loop: CAWSVLRAPLHF. Here the CDR3 DNA reads TGTGCCTGGAGTGTATTAAGAGCACCCCTCCACTTT.

This clonotype was counted a few times. The chain employs TRBV20-1 and TRBJ1-1, with D perhaps TRBD1 (6 bases). The germline V and J ends were trimmed by 1 base and 3 bases, with 15 bases remaining between them. CDR1 and CDR2 from the germline V gene are DFQATT and SNEGSKA (reference sequence). The CDR3 is 15 amino acids. CDR3 sequence: CSARVRGLGDTEAFF. CDR3 DNA sequence: TGCAGTGCTAGAGTTCGGGGGCTTGGGGACACTGAAGCTTTCTTT.

Many counts were recorded for this clonotype. The rearrangement links TRBV28 to TRBJ1-4; 7 bases are a match to TRBD1. In germline, CDR1 is MDHEN, CDR2 SYDVKM. J was trimmed by 10 bases and V by 6 bases; bases with no gene match: 11. CDR3 size: 14 residues. The chain's CDR3 is CASRGTAAVGKLFF. DNA of the CDR3: TGTGCCAGCAGGGGGACAGCTGCTGTAGGAAAACTGTTTTTT.

To note about this clonotype: At one boundary the junction diverges from the germline segment, which might be a read error. The rearrangement links TRBV7-9 to TRBJ2-1, with 7 bases identical to TRBD2. CDR3 length equals 17 residues. Germline CDR1 is SEHNR and CDR2 is FQNEAQ (reference sequence). CDR3 loop: CANSPRLAEPIYNEQFF. The CDR3 DNA is TGTGCCAACAGCCCAAGACTAGCTGAGCCTATTTACAATGAGCAGTTCTTC.

This clonotype was detected a few times. This rearrangement joins TRBV5-1 to TRBJ1-4; the D gene is possibly TRBD1 (6 bases). Between the trimmed V and J ends, which lost 0 bases and 8 bases, there was a span of 11 bases. CDR1 SGHRS and CDR2 YFSETQ come from the germline V gene. The CDR3 loop spans 14 amino acids. The CDR3 spells CASSLGGPGEKLFF. CDR3 DNA: TGCGCCAGCAGCTTGGGGGGGCCGGGAGAAAAACTGTTTTTT.

This clonotype showed up many times. J is TRBJ2-7 and V is TRBV5-1; TRBD2 aligns across 7 bases. The CDR3 length is 15 residues. The V gene's germline CDR1 is SGHRS and CDR2 YFSETQ. Germline trimming cut 0 bases from V and 4 bases from J; bases unmatched to any gene: 7. The CDR3 is CASSLAQRDLYEQYF. DNA of the CDR3: TGCGCCAGCAGCTTGGCCCAGCGGGACCTGTACGAGCAGTACTTC. Variable domain in full (rest from reference TRBV5-1 and TRBJ2-7): KAGVTQTPRYLIKTRGQQVTLSCSPISGHRSVSWYQQTPGQGLQFLFEYFSETQRNKGNFPGRFSGRQFSNSRSEMNVSTLELGDSALYLCASSLAQRDLYEQYFGPGTRLTVT.

This clonotype was recorded many times. This chain links TRBV18 with TRBJ2-7; no firm D call. The CDR3 is made up of 12 amino acids. The V end lost 3 bases, the J end lost 2 bases, and 5 bases lay between the germline ends. Germline V CDR1 and CDR2: KGHSH, LQKENI. CDR3 region: CASSPSTYEQYF. In DNA form, the CDR3 reads TGTGCCAGCTCACCGTCCACCTACGAGCAGTACTTC.

The rearrangement links TRBV19 to TRBJ2-7; perhaps TRBD2 as D (6 bases). This CDR3 region has 15 residues. V was shortened by 3 bases and J by 2 bases, with 14 bases between the two germline ends. Germline V gene sequence: CDR1 LNHDA, CDR2 SQIVND (reference sequence). CDR3 amino acids: CASSIRPAGPYEQYF. Here the CDR3 DNA reads TGTGCCAGTAGTATCCGACCAGCGGGCCCCTACGAGCAGTACTTC.

This clonotype has more than one count but fewer than ten. CDR3: CASSRSGSGTEAFF. The CDR3 DNA sequence: TGTGCCAGCAGTCGATCAGGGAGCGGCACTGAAGCTTTCTTT. V is TRBV25-1 and J is TRBJ1-1, with a weak D call TRBD1 (5 bases). CDR3 length equals 14 residues. V lost 5 bases and J 4 bases, leaving 14 bases between the germline ends. Germline values: CDR1 MGHDK, CDR2 SYGVNS.

V and J are TRBV29-1 and TRBJ2-7; D is uncertain. This CDR3 is 13 amino acids long. Between the trimmed V and J ends, which lost 3 bases and 2 bases, there was a span of 11 bases. Germline values: CDR1 SQVTM, CDR2 ANQGSEA. In nucleotides, the CDR3 is TGCAGCGTTGAGGGTGGGCATCCCTACGAGCAGTACTTC. This sequence encodes CSVEGGHPYEQYF.

This clonotype was seen ten or more times. The gene calls are TRBV7-2 and TRBJ2-3; D not resolved. Germline CDR1 is SGHTA and CDR2 is FQGNSA. Trimming pared 4 bases from V and 5 bases from J, leaving 7 bases between. This CDR3 is built from 12 residues. For the CDR3, the DNA is TGTGCCAGCAGCTGGGGAATAGATACGCAGTATTTT. Protein: CASSWGIDTQYF.

This clonotype has at least ten counts. V and J are TRBV27 and TRBJ2-7; 10 bases agree with TRBD1. The CDR3 is made up of 14 amino acids. Germline V gene sequence: CDR1 MNHEY, CDR2 SMNVEV (reference sequence). V dropped 5 bases and J dropped 2; count of bases not matched to a gene: 3. Here the CDR3 DNA reads TGTGCCAGCAGTACCGGGACAGGGGCCTACGAGCAGTACTTC. It encodes CASSTGTGAYEQYF.

This clonotype was counted between two and nine times. CDR3 sequence: CASIGRGQSSNQPQHF. The DNA of the CDR3 is TGTGCCAGCATCGGCAGGGGGCAATCTAGCAATCAGCCCCAGCATTTT. This sequence joins TRBV6-1 and TRBJ1-5; 8 nucleotides align to TRBD1. With V trimmed by 7 bases and J by 0 bases, 8 bases remained unmatched. CDR1 and CDR2 (germline): MNHNS, SASEGT. The CDR3 runs 16 residues.

This chain connects TRBV5-1 to TRBJ1-1; D is undetermined. The CDR3 consists of 14 residues. Trimming removed 5 bases at V and 3 bases at J, with 14 bases between. Germline V CDR1 and CDR2: SGHRS, YFSETQ. In DNA form, the CDR3 reads TGCGCCAGCAGGGAGAGTGGTACACACACTGAAGCTTTCTTT. Encoded protein: CASRESGTHTEAFF.

The chain is built from TRBV5-1 and TRBJ1-2; 7 nucleotides match TRBD1. CDR1 and CDR2 from the germline V gene are SGHRS and YFSETQ. CDR3 length equals 14 residues. Trimming at V came to 3 bases and at J to 7 bases, leaving 9 bases not matched to a gene. The CDR3 spells CASSSTDRRGGYTF. DNA for the CDR3: TGCGCCAGCAGCTCGACGGACAGGCGTGGTGGCTACACCTTC.

This chain joins TRBV19 and TRBJ2-2, with 11 bases identical to TRBD2. The J segment lost 3 bases and the V segment lost 6 bases, leaving 3 bases of the junction unmatched. The CDR3 totals 15 residues. In germline, CDR1 is LNHDA, CDR2 SQIVND (reference sequence). The CDR3 nucleotides are TGTGCCAGTAGACTAGCGGGAGAGTACACCGGGGAGCTGTTTTTT. Translating it yields CASRLAGEYTGELFF.

The chain links TRBV12-3 or TRBV12-4 to TRBJ1-2; D gene unclear. This CDR3 spans 11 amino acids. V was cut by 6 bases and J by 9 bases, with 11 bases left in between. The CDR3, as DNA: TGTGCCAGCAGGGGGAGATTGAGCTACACCTTC. Protein: CASRGRLSYTF.

In its sample, this clonotype was seen many times. This chain uses TRBV12-3 or TRBV12-4 with TRBJ2-3; 9 bases fit TRBD2. The CDR3 sequence is 16 residues long. After removal of 6 bases from V and 5 bases from J, the junction contained 12 bases not matched to a gene. CDR3 residues: CASSLGLAGVIDTQYF. As DNA, the CDR3 is TGTGCCAGCAGCCTCGGGTTAGCGGGAGTAATAGATACGCAGTATTTT.

This clonotype was seen at least ten times. The chain carries TRBV20-1 and TRBJ2-5, with 8 bases aligning to TRBD2. There are 15 residues in the CDR3. V was clipped by 5 bases and J by 4 bases; unmatched bases: 12. Germline assignment: CDR1 DFQATT and CDR2 SNEGSKA (reference sequence). CDR3 region: CSAPLGAGGTETQYF. The CDR3 DNA reads as TGCAGTGCTCCCCTTGGGGCGGGAGGTACAGAGACCCAGTACTTC.

Here the CDR3 reads CASSFAVAGNTIYF. The CDR3 DNA reads TGTGCCAGCAGCTTTGCCGTAGCCGGAAACACCATATATTTT. This rearrangement joins TRBV11-2 to TRBJ1-3; D gene unclear. V was pared by 3 bases and J by 4 bases, with 10 bases between. Germline-derived CDR1 and CDR2 are SGHAT and FQNNGV. This CDR3 has 14 residues.

This clonotype was recorded many times. The chain combines TRBV5-6 with TRBJ2-1, with 9 bases lining up with TRBD1. J gave up 7 bases and V 3 bases, and 8 bases lay outside the gene matches. Germline CDR1 and CDR2: SGHDT and YYEEEE. The CDR3 loop spans 15 amino acids. The CDR3 DNA follows: TGTGCCAGCAGCTCACAGGGGGCTATCATAAATGAGCAGTTCTTC. Translation: CASSSQGAIINEQFF.

Ten or more counts support this clonotype. The chain links TRBV4-1 to TRBJ1-5; D is undetermined. The germline CDR1 and CDR2 sequences are MGHRA and YSYEKL. V lost 0 bases, J lost 2 bases, and 14 bases lay in between. There are 17 residues in the CDR3. The CDR3 DNA sequence: TGCGCCAGCAGCCAAGAGGGGTGGGGAGGCGGCAATCAGCCCCAGCATTTT. Translated, it gives CASSQEGWGGGNQPQHF.

This clonotype was counted ten times or more. This chain's CDR3 is CASSARLADSYEQYF. For the CDR3, the DNA is TGTGCCAGCAGCGCCAGACTAGCGGACTCCTACGAGCAGTACTTC. This chain connects TRBV7-2 to TRBJ2-7, with 9 bases fitting TRBD2. This CDR3 region has 15 residues. V lost 5 bases, J lost 0 bases, and 5 bases stayed unmatched. Germline-derived CDR1 and CDR2 are SGHTA and FQGNSA.

This clonotype was seen many times. The chain couples TRBV28 to TRBJ2-1, with 9 nucleotides matching TRBD2. The CDR3 has 16 residues. CDR1 and CDR2 from the germline V gene are MDHEN and SYDVKM. The V gene end was trimmed by 1 base and the J gene end by 6 bases; junction bases not matched to a gene: 7. Written as DNA, the CDR3 is TGTGCCAGCAGTTTATTAGGCCTAGCGGGAATCAATGAGCAGTTCTTC. This translates into CASSLLGLAGINEQFF.